Shown below are 18 T cell receptor beta chains from a single sample sequenced in a study of T cell clonotyping in hematopoietic cell transplantation. Time point reported: recipient sample about 28 days before transplant, after cytoreduction. Profiled with immunoSEQ multiplex PCR; TCRdb holds only in-frame clones, not every one. The sample holds approximately 25,000 clones, 75% to 85% seen once. The sequenced sample was peripheral blood mononuclear cells, obtained before stem cell transplant. These receptors all stem from a woman aged 55-70 years with acute myeloid leukemia. Some clones in this sample may be carry-over from other donors' samples.

The genes are TRBV19 and TRBJ1-2, with 9 positions matching TRBD1. This CDR3 contains 13 residues. From germline, CDR1 is LNHDA and CDR2 SQIVND (reference sequence). The V segment lost 10 bases and the J segment 7 bases; nucleotides outside the gene matches: 10. The CDR3 region has the DNA TGTGCCACCGCGCCCGGGACAGGGCTTGGCTACACCTTC. Amino acid sequence: CATAPGTGLGYTF.

V gene TRBV27 combines with J gene TRBJ1-5; D remains unclear. V was trimmed by 5 bases and J by 2 bases, leaving 16 bases between them. The germline V gene encodes CDR1 MNHEY and CDR2 SMNVEV (reference sequence). The CDR3 length is 16 residues. CDR3 sequence (DNA): TGTGCCAGCAGTGCCTCGGTGTCTGGCGGCAATCAGCCCCAGCATTTT. Translation gives CASSASVSGGNQPQHF.

V and J are TRBV5-1 and TRBJ1-2; maybe TRBD1 (5 bases). Germline values: CDR1 SGHRS, CDR2 YFSETQ. With 0 bases removed from V and 3 bases from J, the gap between germline ends came to 12 bases. The CDR3 has 15 residues. CDR3: CASSLGSGTDYGYTF. The CDR3 DNA sequence: TGCGCCAGCAGCTTGGGATCCGGGACGGACTATGGCTACACCTTC.

The sample holds a few counts of this clone. This CDR3 reads CASSQLGELTEAFF. The CDR3 DNA reads TGTGCCAGCAGCCAACTAGGTGAGCTCACTGAAGCTTTCTTT. The rearrangement links TRBV5-4 to TRBJ1-1; unclear D gene. The germline V and J ends were trimmed by 4 bases and 4 bases, with 14 bases remaining between them. The CDR3 runs 14 residues. CDR1 is SGHNT and CDR2 is YYREEE in the germline V gene (reference sequence).

The chain uses TRBV20-1 and TRBJ2-5; D remains ambiguous. Trimming shortened V by 6 bases and J by 5 bases, and 7 bases separated the two germline ends. This CDR3 has 10 residues. Germline loops: CDR1 DFQATT, CDR2 SNEGSKA (reference sequence). In DNA form, the CDR3 reads TGCAGTGCGAATTGGGAGACCCAGTACTTC. Residues: CSANWETQYF.

The chain carries TRBV4-1 and TRBJ2-1, with 13 bases identical to TRBD2. The CDR3 is 16 residues long. The V gene end was trimmed by 4 bases and the J gene end by 8 bases; junction bases not matched to a gene: 8. CDR1 MGHRA and CDR2 YSYEKL come from the germline V gene. The CDR3 spells CASSRLGTSGEDEQFF. Here the CDR3 DNA reads TGCGCCAGCAGCCGGCTGGGGACTAGCGGGGAGGATGAGCAGTTCTTC.

This chain joins TRBV7-9 and TRBJ1-2, with D possibly being TRBD1 (6 bases). Trimming took off 1 base at V and 2 bases at J, with 14 bases between the two ends. The CDR3 contains 16 residues. Germline V gives CDR1 SEHNR, CDR2 FQNEAQ (reference sequence). The CDR3, as DNA: TGTGCCAGCAGCTTAGGGACAGAATTTACAAACTATGGCTACACCTTC. It translates to CASSLGTEFTNYGYTF.

In this sample, this clone turned up a few times. J is TRBJ2-7 and V is TRBV4-1; 10 positions match TRBD1. Per the germline V gene, CDR1 is MGHRA and CDR2 is YSYEKL. The J segment lost 0 bases and the V segment lost 4 bases, leaving 6 bases of the junction unmatched. The CDR3 spans 16 residues. CDR3 coding DNA: TGCGCCAGCAGCCCTTCCGGGACAGGGGTCTCCTACGAGCAGTACTTC. Residues: CASSPSGTGVSYEQYF.

The chain couples TRBV6-4 to TRBJ1-2, with a possible D match to TRBD1 (6 bases). Germline V gives CDR1 MRHNA, CDR2 SNTAGT. The CDR3 has 15 residues. With 6 bases removed from V and 7 bases from J, the gap between germline ends came to 21 bases. In DNA, the CDR3 is TGTGCCAGCAGCCACGGGGCCGGCAGGGGCGGTGGCTACACCTTC. Its protein product is CASSHGAGRGGGYTF.

This sequence joins TRBV4-3 and TRBJ2-5, with 7 bases identical to TRBD2. Germline CDR1 LGHNA, CDR2 YSLEER. Unmatched junction bases numbered 5, after V lost 5 bases and J lost 2 bases. The CDR3 extends over 14 amino acids. CDR3 loop: CASSSGLKQETQYF. The CDR3 DNA reads TGCGCCAGCAGCTCGGGACTAAAGCAAGAGACCCAGTACTTC.

The V call is TRBV13, the J call TRBJ2-5; TRBD1 or TRBD2 may be the D gene (5 bases each). CDR1 and CDR2 (germline): PRHDT, FYEKMQ (reference sequence). There are 14 residues in the CDR3. Trimming took off 4 bases at V and 11 bases at J, with 20 bases between the two ends. The CDR3: CASSSLRDPRAQYF. The CDR3 coding sequence is TGTGCCAGCAGCTCCCTACGGGACCCTAGGGCACAGTACTTC.

The chain has TRBV6-5 and TRBJ2-2; a possible D gene is TRBD1 (6 bases). The V end lost 4 bases, the J end lost 3 bases, and 12 bases lay between the germline ends. The CDR3 loop spans 15 amino acids. Germline V gene sequence: CDR1 MNHEY, CDR2 SVGAGI. CDR3 nucleotides: TGTGCCAGCAGTTTGTACAGGGCGGACACCGGGGAGCTGTTTTTT. It translates to CASSLYRADTGELFF.

The gene calls are TRBV7-9 and TRBJ2-3, with 9 positions matching TRBD2. The CDR3 has 15 amino acids. V shed 10 bases and J 2 bases; nucleotides not matched to a gene: 10. Germline V gives CDR1 SEHNR, CDR2 FQNEAQ (reference sequence). The CDR3, as DNA: TGTGCCATCGGGGGTTCTAGCGGGAACACAGATACGCAGTATTTT. Translation gives CAIGGSSGNTDTQYF.

V and J are TRBV9 and TRBJ1-5; D remains ambiguous. Deletions cut 4 bases from V and 1 base from J, with 9 bases between. Germline loops: CDR1 SGDLS, CDR2 YYNGEE. The length of the CDR3 is 14 residues. The CDR3 protein is CASSPGNSNQPQHF. The CDR3 nucleotides are TGTGCCAGCAGCCCCGGGAACAGCAATCAGCCCCAGCATTTT.

J is TRBJ2-7 and V is TRBV20-1, with unresolved D. V lost 3 bases, J lost 5 bases, and 8 bases lay in between. The germline gives CDR1 DFQATT, CDR2 SNEGSKA (reference sequence). CDR3 length: 11 amino acids. The DNA for the CDR3 is TGCAGTGCTAGTTCAGTCGACGAGCAGTACTTC. It codes for CSASSVDEQYF.

CDR3 amino acids: CASSLVGGPLHF. CDR3 sequence (DNA): TGTGCCAGCAGCTTAGTAGGGGGACCCCTCCACTTT. The rearrangement uses TRBV11-2 and TRBJ1-6; TRBD1 might be the D (6 bases). Germline-derived CDR1 and CDR2 are SGHAT and FQNNGV. With 1 base removed from V and 12 bases from J, the gap between germline ends came to 7 bases. The CDR3 has 12 amino acids.

This chain joins TRBV2 and TRBJ2-2; no reliable D call. This CDR3 is built from 16 residues. The V end was cut by 2 bases, the J end by 0 bases, with 10 bases between. The V gene's germline CDR1 is SNHLY and CDR2 FYNNEI. Here the CDR3 reads CASSESVGTNTGELFF. In DNA form, the CDR3 reads TGTGCCAGCAGTGAATCGGTCGGAACGAACACCGGGGAGCTGTTTTTT. Together with reference TRBV2 and TRBJ2-2, the CDR3 gives the full variable domain: EPEVTQTPSHQVTQMGQEVILRCVPISNHLYFYWYRQILGQKVEFLVSFYNNEISEKSEIFDDQFSVERPDGSNFTLKIRSTKLEDSAMYFCASSESVGTNTGELFFGEGSRLTVL.

In this sample, this clone turned up a few times. The gene calls are TRBV6-6 and TRBJ1-4; D not resolved. Germline values: CDR1 MNHNY, CDR2 SVGAGI (reference sequence). V lost 6 bases to trimming and J lost 2 bases, with 10 bases between them. The CDR3 spans 14 residues. This chain's CDR3 is CASSPVTTNEKLFF. CDR3 coding DNA: TGTGCCAGCAGCCCCGTGACCACTAATGAAAAACTGTTTTTT.